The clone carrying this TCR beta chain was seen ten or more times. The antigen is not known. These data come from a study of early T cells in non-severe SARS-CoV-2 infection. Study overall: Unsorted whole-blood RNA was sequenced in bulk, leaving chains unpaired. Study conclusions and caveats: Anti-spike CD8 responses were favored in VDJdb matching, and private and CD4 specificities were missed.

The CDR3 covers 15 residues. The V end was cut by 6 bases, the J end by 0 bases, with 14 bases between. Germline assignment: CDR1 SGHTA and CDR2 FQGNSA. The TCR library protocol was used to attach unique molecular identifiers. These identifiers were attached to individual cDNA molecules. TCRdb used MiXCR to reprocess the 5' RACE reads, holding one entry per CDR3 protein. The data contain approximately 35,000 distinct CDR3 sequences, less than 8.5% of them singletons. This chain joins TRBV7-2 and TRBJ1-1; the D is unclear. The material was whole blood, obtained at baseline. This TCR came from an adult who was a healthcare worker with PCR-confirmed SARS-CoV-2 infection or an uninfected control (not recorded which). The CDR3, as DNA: TGTGCCAGCAGTCCGAATGGGGTAGTGAACACTGAAGCTTTCTTT. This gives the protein CASSPNGVVNTEAFF.